These T cell receptor beta chains were read from a single sample in a study of T-cell reconstitution after alpha-beta-depleted transplantation in children. One entry per CDR3 protein, called by TCRdb with MiXCR from the PCR reads. Among more than 250,000 distinct CDR3 sequences listed, 9.9% were seen once. Sequences were derived from PBMCs from the stem cell graft donor, sampled from the stem cell graft. These receptor sequences come from a human donor who donated a stem cell graft to a child with SCID. Both conserved end residues are trimmed from each CDR3. The order of the fields is V gene, J gene, CDR3 protein.

>TRBV20-1|TRBJ1-1
SARGTGATQWAF
>TRBV3-1|TRBJ2-7
ASSRTPKGSYEQY
>TRBV3-1|TRBJ2-5
ASSPWGAQETQY
>TRBV5-1|TRBJ1-5
ASSLYSNQPQH
>TRBV12-3/TRBV12-4|TRBJ1-3
ASRRQGTFSGNTIY
>TRBV7-1|TRBJ2-3
ASSSRQNRDTQY
>TRBV25-1|TRBJ1-5
ASSGATDGSQPQH
>TRBV10-3|TRBJ2-4
AISPGGYREGENIQY
>TRBV7-9|TRBJ2-5
ASSLERPQETQY
>TRBV20-1|TRBJ1-2
SARKTGNLYGYT
>TRBV3-1|TRBJ2-1
ASSPGPPGNEQF
>TRBV6-4|TRBJ2-1
ASSRQGASSYNEQF
>TRBV20-1|TRBJ1-5
SAKPTGVLNQPQH
>TRBV7-3|TRBJ1-1
ASSLGGGKKAF
>TRBV10-3|TRBJ1-6
AISEMGSGAYNSPLH
>TRBV7-8|TRBJ2-7
ASHNGGLHEQY
>TRBV20-1|TRBJ2-5
SARSWETQY
>TRBV5-4|TRBJ1-4
ASSAGDRVSEKLF
>TRBV12-3/TRBV12-4|TRBJ1-6
ASSQGGGRGSPLH
>TRBV25-1|TRBJ1-5
ASSGGVCKRVGEPQH
>TRBV18|TRBJ2-1
ASSPRSDNEQF
>TRBV12-3/TRBV12-4|TRBJ2-1
ASSLARLSKDEQF
>TRBV11-2|TRBJ2-7
ASSLEQISSPGYEQY
>TRBV20-1|TRBJ2-6
SASHVLGGGGSGANVLT
>TRBV18|TRBJ2-1
ASSPRQGDYNEQF
>TRBV20-1|TRBJ1-4
SAYLATNEKLF
>TRBV3-1|TRBJ1-2
ASSQEEIGSGYT
>TRBV5-1|TRBJ1-2
ASSLRFRGAINYGYT
>TRBV5-1|TRBJ2-1
ASSLGLNHEDEQF
>TRBV20-1|TRBJ2-3
SARDPRGISTDTQY
>TRBV5-1|TRBJ1-4
ASSSPNQSQSGGGHEKLF
>TRBV6-5|TRBJ2-2
ASSYSKLAGELF
>TRBV6-1|TRBJ2-7
ASTPGQGEYEQY
>TRBV27|TRBJ1-6
ASRDNLYSPLH
>TRBV7-6|TRBJ2-3
ASRKGVGDTQY